The T cell receptor (beta chain) under discussion was sequenced for a study of cytomegalovirus exposure and HLA in healthy donors. On the study more broadly: Membership in the Caucasian-associated ancestry cluster was found for 81% of 300 to 500 genotyped donors. Overall study findings and caveats: In a later analysis, more than 15,000 TCR beta sequences were associated with HLA alleles at 0.05 false discovery rate.

The PCR used 60 Vbeta and 13 Jbeta primers. Generated by immunoSEQ multiplex PCR, the TCRdb table keeps only in-frame clones and is missing some. The repertoire holds approximately 190,000 clones, roughly 80% seen once, with about 0.8% in the top ten. Concerning this clone itself: The antigen remains unidentified.

V lost 3 bases, J lost 5 bases, and 4 bases stayed unmatched. The germline gives CDR1 LNHDA, CDR2 SQIVND (reference sequence). CDR3 length equals 15 residues. The rearrangement links TRBV19 to TRBJ2-1; 10 bases agree with TRBD2. Source material: PBMCs. The TCR comes from a woman aged 18-29 years in good health and CMV-seronegative. The CDR3 coding sequence is TGTGCCAGTAGTATCCCTAGCGGGAGCCACAATGAGCAGTTCTTC. As protein: CASSIPSGSHNEQFF.